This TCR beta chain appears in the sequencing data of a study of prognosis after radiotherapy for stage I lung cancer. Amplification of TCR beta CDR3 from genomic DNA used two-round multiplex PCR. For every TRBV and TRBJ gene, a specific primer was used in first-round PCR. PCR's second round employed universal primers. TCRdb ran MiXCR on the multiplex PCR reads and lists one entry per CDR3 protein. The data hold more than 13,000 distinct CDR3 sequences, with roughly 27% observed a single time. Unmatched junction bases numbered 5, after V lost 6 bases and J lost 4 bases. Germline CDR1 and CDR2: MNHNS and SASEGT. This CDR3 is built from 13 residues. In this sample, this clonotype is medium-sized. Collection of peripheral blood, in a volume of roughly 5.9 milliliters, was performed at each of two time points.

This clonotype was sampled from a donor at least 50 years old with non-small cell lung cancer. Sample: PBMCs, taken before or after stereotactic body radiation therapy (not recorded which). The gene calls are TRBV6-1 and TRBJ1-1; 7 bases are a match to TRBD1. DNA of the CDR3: TGTGCCAGCAGCTCAGGGACAGCCACTGAAGCTTTCTTT. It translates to CASSSGTATEAFF.